A single sample is the source of the 30 T cell receptor beta chains below, sequenced in a study of vaccination and CD4 T cells after COVID-19. Sequencing of cultured CD4+ T cell DNA used the Oncomine TCR Beta short-read assay. MiXCR, run by TCRdb on the PCR reads, gives a single entry per CDR3 protein. The sample comprises around 20,000 distinct CDR3 sequences, roughly 40% of which are singletons, and more than 7% rests with the top ten. No cognate antigen is known for these TCRs. Sample treatment: roughly ten-day PBMC culture with coronavirus spike peptide pools or control peptides (ViraFEST assay). Specimen: CD4+ T cells from blood, cultured in vitro, collected after SARS-CoV-2 vaccination. All receptors come from a human donor who had recovered from COVID-19.

The chain couples TRBV20-1 to TRBJ2-5, with D unresolved. Germline V gene sequence: CDR1 DFQATT, CDR2 SNEGSKA (reference sequence). V shed 3 bases and J shed 0 bases, with 11 bases lying between them. This CDR3 is 14 amino acids long. The CDR3 DNA reads as TGCAGTGCTAGCGTTAGCAGACACCAAGAGACCCAGTACTTC. Amino acids: CSASVSRHQETQYF.

This clonotype was found a few times. The chain carries TRBV20-1 and TRBJ1-2; D not resolved. V gave up 3 bases and J gave up 7 bases, with 18 bases separating them. The CDR3 extends over 14 amino acids. CDR1 DFQATT and CDR2 SNEGSKA come from the germline V gene (reference sequence). CDR3 DNA: TGCAGTGCTAGTCCTACAATGGGGTCGGGTGGCTACACCTTC. It yields the protein CSASPTMGSGGYTF.

The chain joins TRBV6-4 to TRBJ1-1; D not resolved. Germline CDR1 and CDR2: MRHNA and SNTAGT. The CDR3 spans 14 residues. V was shortened by 6 bases and J by 3 bases, with 14 bases between the two germline ends. CDR3 loop: CASSGELWDTEAFF. CDR3 in DNA: TGTGCCAGCAGCGGGGAGCTGTGGGACACTGAAGCTTTCTTT.

The rearrangement links TRBV19 to TRBJ2-1; D gene unclear. Germline loops: CDR1 LNHDA, CDR2 SQIVND (reference sequence). The CDR3 is 15 residues long. Trimming pared 3 bases from V and 5 bases from J, leaving 14 bases between. CDR3 bases: TGTGCCAGTAGTATCCAAGGGCCGAAAAACAATGAGCAGTTCTTC. This translates into CASSIQGPKNNEQFF.

There are a few counts of this clonotype. The chain joins TRBV20-1 to TRBJ1-5; D unresolved. CDR1 is DFQATT and CDR2 is SNEGSKA in the germline V gene (reference sequence). V shed 6 bases and J shed 4 bases, with 13 bases lying between them. The CDR3 sequence is 13 residues long. CDR3 nucleotide sequence: TGCAGTGCCGGCGGCGTCGCGAATCAGCCCCAGCATTTT. Translation: CSAGGVANQPQHF.

The chain is built from TRBV6-5 and TRBJ2-7; 9 nucleotides match TRBD1. Per the germline V gene, CDR1 is MNHEY and CDR2 is SVGAGI. The V gene end was trimmed by 4 bases and the J gene end by 6 bases; junction bases not matched to a gene: 7. The CDR3 loop spans 14 amino acids. The CDR3 DNA is TGTGCCAGCAGTTCCGGGACAGGGCATGGCGAGCAGTACTTC. It yields the protein CASSSGTGHGEQYF.

The J gene is TRBJ2-1, the V gene TRBV30; D is possibly TRBD2 (6 bases). The CDR3 totals 14 residues. Trimming stripped 8 bases from V and 2 bases from J, with 16 bases between. The germline CDR1 and CDR2 sequences are GTSNPN and SVGIG (reference sequence). This CDR3 reads CAASSVPTYNEQFF. The CDR3 nucleotides read TGTGCCGCTTCTAGCGTACCCACCTACAATGAGCAGTTCTTC. Supplemented by reference TRBV30 and TRBJ2-1, the full variable domain reads SQTIHQWPATLVQPVGSPLSLECTVEGTSNPNLYWYRQAAGRGLQLLFYSVGIGQISSEVPQNLSASRPQDRQFILSSKKLLLSDSGFYLCAASSVPTYNEQFFGPGTRLTVL.

The V call is TRBV7-9, the J call TRBJ1-1; no definite D call. Trimming left V 3 bases short and J 5 bases short, with 7 bases between. The V gene's germline CDR1 is SEHNR and CDR2 FQNEAQ (reference sequence). The length of the CDR3 is 12 residues. CDR3 amino acids: CASSLTGTEAFF. In nucleotides, the CDR3 is TGTGCCAGCAGCTTGACGGGAACTGAAGCTTTCTTT.

The chain uses TRBV10-3 and TRBJ2-1; TRBD1 matches 7 bases. Germline lookup yields CDR1 ENHRY and CDR2 SYGVKD. With V trimmed by 2 bases and J by 5 bases, 9 bases remained unmatched. The CDR3 consists of 16 residues. The CDR3 bases are TGTGCCATCAGTGAGCCTTCAGGGGGTCTTGACAATGAGCAGTTCTTC. Its translation is CAISEPSGGLDNEQFF.

V is TRBV29-1 and J is TRBJ2-5; perhaps D is TRBD1 or TRBD2 (5 bases each). The V end was cut by 7 bases, the J end by 4 bases, with 13 bases between. Germline CDR1 SQVTM, CDR2 ANQGSEA. The CDR3 length is 12 residues. CDR3 bases: TGCAGCGCTGGAACTAGGGGAGAGACCCAGTACTTC. Protein: CSAGTRGETQYF.

As concerns this clonotype: The junction and the germline gene differ at one end; a read error may be behind it. The chain employs TRBV6-5 and TRBJ2-7, with TRBD2 matching 11 bases. The better agreement between TRBJ2-5 and the DNA end casts doubt on the J call. The CDR3 length is 17 residues. Germline CDR1 and CDR2: MNHEY and SVGAGI. The CDR3 nucleotides read TGTGCCAGTAGTTTAGCGGGAGGGCCGGTTCGGGAAGAGACCCAGTACTTC. Its protein product is CASSLAGGPVREETQYF.

This chain joins TRBV7-2 and TRBJ1-5; D call uncertain. This CDR3 spans 12 amino acids. Between the trimmed V and J ends, which lost 6 bases and 5 bases, there was a span of 8 bases. Germline CDR1 is SGHTA and CDR2 is FQGNSA. CDR3: CASRNWDQPQHF. Here the CDR3 DNA reads TGTGCCAGCAGGAATTGGGATCAGCCCCAGCATTTT.

This chain connects TRBV11-1 to TRBJ2-3; TRBD2 might be the D (6 bases). The germline V gene encodes CDR1 SGHAT and CDR2 FQDESV (reference sequence). The CDR3 is 15 amino acids. V lost 3 bases and J 4 bases, leaving 14 bases between the germline ends. The CDR3 bases are TGTGCCAGCAGCTTTCGGTTCAGGGACTCAGATACGCAGTATTTT. It codes for CASSFRFRDSDTQYF.

This clonotype occurred a few times. The CDR3 bases are TGTGCCAGCAGTCACAGATCAAATAGCAATCAGCCCCAGCATTTT. It is translated as CASSHRSNSNQPQHF. This chain joins TRBV6-1 and TRBJ1-5; no clear D gene. This CDR3 has 15 residues. Germline assignment: CDR1 MNHNS and CDR2 SASEGT. V lost 5 bases and J lost 0, with 11 bases in between.

The rearrangement joins TRBV6-1 to TRBJ1-1; tentatively, D is TRBD1 (5 bases). Trimming stripped 6 bases from V and 2 bases from J, with 13 bases between. This CDR3 spans 14 amino acids. The V gene's germline CDR1 is MNHNS and CDR2 SASEGT. CDR3 DNA sequence: TGTGCCAGCAGCTTAGACAGCAGAAACACTGAAGCTTTCTTT. Encoded protein: CASSLDSRNTEAFF.

The CDR3 sequence is CSARGSGSLSYEQYF. For the CDR3, the DNA is TGCAGTGCTAGGGGCAGCGGGAGTCTCTCCTACGAGCAGTACTTC. The rearrangement joins TRBV20-1 to TRBJ2-7, with 8 bases that match TRBD2. The CDR3 runs 15 residues. Trimming took 3 bases from V and 0 from J; bases not matched to a gene: 7. CDR1 DFQATT and CDR2 SNEGSKA come from the germline V gene (reference sequence).

The rearrangement joins TRBV20-1 to TRBJ2-7; 12 nucleotides agree with TRBD2. CDR1 DFQATT and CDR2 SNEGSKA come from the germline V gene (reference sequence). The CDR3 has 17 residues. The junction had 17 bases not matched to a gene; V was cut back by 6 bases and J by 5 bases. The CDR3 is CSAPDLTSGSFTHEQYF. Here the CDR3 DNA reads TGCAGTGCCCCCGATTTGACTAGCGGGAGTTTTACCCACGAGCAGTACTTC.

The V call is TRBV6-2 or TRBV6-3, the J call TRBJ1-5; D possibly corresponds to TRBD1 (5 bases). V dropped 0 bases and J dropped 7 bases, with 13 bases sitting between them. CDR3 length: 15 amino acids. CDR1 and CDR2 from the germline V gene are MNHEY and SVGEGT. The CDR3 here is CASSYSNQGGQPQHF. For the CDR3, the DNA is TGTGCCAGCAGTTACTCGAACCAGGGAGGACAGCCCCAGCATTTT.

This chain uses TRBV6-2 or TRBV6-3 with TRBJ2-1; perhaps TRBD2 as D (6 bases). The CDR3 loop spans 15 amino acids. Germline lookup yields CDR1 MNHEY and CDR2 SVGEGT. Deletions cut 6 bases from V and 0 bases from J, with 12 bases between. This CDR3 is CASRHRETSYNEQFF. The CDR3 nucleotides are TGTGCCAGCAGGCACCGGGAGACCTCCTACAATGAGCAGTTCTTC.

There are a few counts of this clonotype. This chain links TRBV19 with TRBJ2-7; 7 bases agree with TRBD1. With V trimmed by 8 bases and J by 5 bases, 12 bases remained unmatched. The CDR3 sequence is 14 residues long. Germline V gene sequence: CDR1 LNHDA, CDR2 SQIVND (reference sequence). The CDR3 nucleotides are TGTGCCAGTTCCACTTGGGGACAGTGGGACGAGCAGTACTTC. It encodes CASSTWGQWDEQYF.

Only one count was recorded for this clonotype. The chain is built from TRBV19 and TRBJ2-1; TRBD2 matches 9 bases. This CDR3 region has 15 residues. Trimming cost V 4 bases and J 3 bases; bases outside gene matches: 4. Germline V CDR1 and CDR2: LNHDA, SQIVND (reference sequence). The CDR3 bases are TGTGCCAGTAGTACGCTAGCGGGACGCTACAATGAGCAGTTCTTC. Protein product: CASSTLAGRYNEQFF.

The rearrangement uses TRBV6-2 or TRBV6-3 and TRBJ1-1; D is unresolved. Germline CDR1 reads MNHEY; CDR2 reads SVGEGT. The germline V and J ends were trimmed by 6 bases and 4 bases, with 9 bases remaining between them. The CDR3 sequence is 12 residues long. The CDR3 DNA is TGTGCCAGCAGGCGAGGAGGCACTGAAGCTTTCTTT. This codes for CASRRGGTEAFF.

This sequence joins TRBV6-1 and TRBJ1-2; 9 nucleotides agree with TRBD1. Germline loops: CDR1 MNHNS, CDR2 SASEGT. Trimming cost V 6 bases and J 3 bases; bases outside gene matches: 2. The CDR3 consists of 13 residues. In DNA, the CDR3 is TGTGCCAGCAGAACAGGGGGCGACTATGGCTACACCTTC. This codes for CASRTGGDYGYTF.

The sample holds a few counts of this clonotype. The junction departs from germline at one end; a sequencing error may be responsible. The rearrangement uses TRBV6-1 and TRBJ2-1, with D hard to call. CDR1 is MNHNS, CDR2 SASEGT, per germline. The CDR3 extends over 14 amino acids. The CDR3 nucleotides are TGTGCCGGGCCTGTTAGAAGCTCCGACAATGAGCAGTTCTTC. It codes for CAGPVRSSDNEQFF.

The chain uses TRBV11-3 and TRBJ1-1; no clear D. The CDR3 has 15 residues. Deletions cut 5 bases from V and 1 base from J, with 14 bases between. The V gene's germline CDR1 is SGHNT and CDR2 YENEEA. The CDR3 reads CASSHHRTENTEAFF. The CDR3 region has the DNA TGTGCCAGCAGCCACCACCGGACGGAGAACACTGAAGCTTTCTTT.

The chain uses TRBV19 and TRBJ2-7; D may be TRBD1 or TRBD2 (6 bases each). Trimming shortened V by 5 bases and J by 6 bases, and 14 bases separated the two germline ends. Germline-derived CDR1 and CDR2 are LNHDA and SQIVND (reference sequence). This CDR3 spans 13 amino acids. The CDR3 sequence: CASSPQGGSEQYF. The CDR3 coding sequence is TGTGCCAGTAGTCCCCAAGGGGGGAGCGAGCAGTACTTC. The entire variable domain, with the rest obtained from reference TRBV19 and TRBJ2-7, is as follows: DGGITQSPKYLFRKEGQNVTLSCEQNLNHDAMYWYRQDPGQGLRLIYYSQIVNDFQKGDIAEGYSVSREKKESFPLTVTSAQKNPTAFYLCASSPQGGSEQYFGPGTRLTVT.

This clonotype is categorized as medium-sized. The V call is TRBV5-8, the J call TRBJ2-6; D is unresolved. CDR1 and CDR2 (germline): SGHTS, YDEGEE. This CDR3 comprises 13 residues. The V end lost 7 bases, the J end lost 0 bases, and 5 bases lay between the germline ends. DNA for the CDR3: TGTGCCAGCGGCGTCTCTGGGGCCAACGTCCTGACTTTC. Its translation is CASGVSGANVLTF. Full variable domain (rest looked up from reference TRBV5-8 and TRBJ2-6): EAGVTQSPTHLIKTRGQQATLRCSPISGHTSVYWYQQALGLGLQFLLWYDEGEERNRGNFPPRFSGRQFPNYSSELNVNALELEDSALYLCASGVSGANVLTFGAGSRLTVL.

The V and J genes are TRBV28 and TRBJ1-2; possible D gene TRBD1, 5 bases. The CDR3 has 13 residues. V was pared by 8 bases and J by 8 bases, with 18 bases between. Germline V CDR1 and CDR2: MDHEN, SYDVKM. For the CDR3, the DNA is TGTGCCAGCTCACTCGGGGCGGAAGAGGGCTACACCTTC. This gives the protein CASSLGAEEGYTF.

This chain connects TRBV12-3 or TRBV12-4 to TRBJ2-5; D is unresolved. The CDR3 is 14 amino acids. V lost 5 bases and J lost 5, with 15 bases in between. The CDR3: CASSVGRLQETQYF. CDR3 nucleotides: TGTGCCAGCAGTGTCGGACGGCTCCAGGAGACCCAGTACTTC.

This clonotype appeared a few times. The chain joins TRBV20-1 to TRBJ1-2; D not resolved. There are 13 residues in the CDR3. Germline-derived CDR1 and CDR2 are DFQATT and SNEGSKA (reference sequence). Trimming left V 6 bases short and J 0 bases short, with 11 bases between. CDR3 region: CSAFPPANYGYTF. The CDR3 DNA follows: TGCAGTGCCTTTCCCCCTGCTAACTATGGCTACACCTTC.